Each of the 25 T cell receptor beta chains below was sequenced from the same sample in a study of glioma-infiltrating T cells after dendritic cell vaccination. Assay used: immunoSEQ multiplex PCR; TCRdb lists only in-frame clones, some missing. The sample records roughly 52,000 clones, 65% to 90% being singletons. Material: blood, obtained before dendritic cell vaccination. These receptors were collected from a human donor with glioblastoma.

This rearrangement joins TRBV30 to TRBJ1-5, with TRBD1 matching 8 bases. This CDR3 has 14 residues. V lost 2 bases and J lost 7; bases outside the gene matches: 7. Germline V gene sequence: CDR1 GTSNPN, CDR2 SVGIG (reference sequence). CDR3 protein: CAWSPGQGRQPQHF. CDR3 DNA: TGTGCCTGGAGTCCCGGACAGGGAAGACAGCCCCAGCATTTT.

The CDR3 DNA follows: TGTGCCAGCCACAGGCGCCAAGAGACCCAGTACTTC. Protein: CASHRRQETQYF. The chain combines TRBV5-6 with TRBJ2-5, with D maybe TRBD1 (5 bases). The CDR3 runs to 12 residues. V was pared by 7 bases and J by 1 base, with 8 bases between. Germline V gene data show CDR1 as SGHDT and CDR2 as YYEEEE.

The V call is TRBV6-5, the J call TRBJ2-5; 14 bases are a match to TRBD2. The DNA end favors TRBJ2-7, so the J call may be wrong. CDR1 and CDR2 (germline): MNHEY, SVGAGI. The length of the CDR3 is 16 residues. In DNA, the CDR3 is TGTGCCAGCAGTTACCGGACTAGCGGGAGGCTAAACGAGCAGTACTTC. Its translation is CASSYRTSGRLNEQYF.

The V and J genes are TRBV9 and TRBJ2-3; 12 bases map to TRBD2. CDR3 length equals 15 residues. V shed 4 bases, J shed 4 bases, and the junction held 4 bases outside the gene matches. CDR1 is SGDLS, CDR2 YYNGEE, per germline. CDR3 in DNA: TGTGCCAGCAGCCCACTAGCGGGGGGCGCAGATACGCAGTATTTT. This gives the protein CASSPLAGGADTQYF.

V usage is TRBV6-1 and J usage is TRBJ2-5; 10 nucleotides line up with TRBD1. Germline CDR1 and CDR2: MNHNS and SASEGT. Trimming took 8 bases from V and 5 from J; bases not matched to a gene: 8. This CDR3 has 14 amino acids. The CDR3 region is CASEWTGGWETQYF. The CDR3, as DNA: TGTGCCAGCGAGTGGACAGGGGGTTGGGAGACCCAGTACTTC.

This sequence joins TRBV4-2 and TRBJ2-3; 10 positions match TRBD2. CDR3 size: 18 residues. CDR1 and CDR2 (germline): LGHNA, YNFKEQ. V gave up 2 bases and J gave up 1 base; unmatched junction bases: 9. The CDR3 is CASSQSRPGTSGTDTQYF. CDR3 nucleotide sequence: TGTGCCAGCAGCCAATCCAGGCCCGGGACTAGCGGCACAGATACGCAGTATTTT.

The V and J genes are TRBV27 and TRBJ1-1; 8 nucleotides line up with TRBD1. The V gene's germline CDR1 is MNHEY and CDR2 SMNVEV (reference sequence). The CDR3 loop spans 16 amino acids. J lost 4 bases, V lost 5 bases, and 12 bases had no gene match. Here the CDR3 reads CASSPGQGFSGTEAFF. CDR3 bases: TGTGCCAGCAGTCCCGGACAGGGCTTTAGCGGCACTGAAGCTTTCTTT.

This sequence joins TRBV18 and TRBJ2-2; 8 bases align to TRBD1. From germline, CDR1 is KGHSH and CDR2 LQKENI. After removal of 4 bases from V and 2 bases from J, the junction contained 3 bases not matched to a gene. The CDR3 totals 15 residues. The CDR3 bases are TGTGCCAGCTCACTTGGACAGGGAAACACCGGGGAGCTGTTTTTT. It yields the protein CASSLGQGNTGELFF.

This chain uses TRBV5-4 with TRBJ2-1; perhaps TRBD1 as D (6 bases). The CDR3 consists of 11 residues. Germline-derived CDR1 and CDR2 are SGHNT and YYREEE (reference sequence). V was trimmed by 3 bases and J by 8 bases, leaving 6 bases between them. The CDR3 sequence is CASSWGHEQFF. DNA for the CDR3: TGTGCCAGCAGCTGGGGGCATGAGCAGTTCTTC.

This chain uses TRBV18 with TRBJ1-2, with TRBD1 matching over 7 bases. V lost 4 bases and J lost 4; bases outside the gene matches: 12. The CDR3 is 16 amino acids. Germline CDR1 KGHSH, CDR2 LQKENI. DNA for the CDR3: TGTGCCAGCTCACTAACGGCCCGGGACAGTGTCTATGGCTACACCTTC. Amino acid sequence: CASSLTARDSVYGYTF.

J is TRBJ2-1 and V is TRBV5-1; 16 bases are shared with TRBD2. J lost 8 bases, V lost 4 bases, and 6 bases had no gene match. Germline CDR1 SGHRS, CDR2 YFSETQ. This CDR3 comprises 16 residues. This chain's CDR3 is CASSTGTSGGADEQFF. CDR3 bases: TGCGCCAGCAGCACCGGGACTAGCGGGGGGGCGGATGAGCAGTTCTTC.

V is TRBV9 and J is TRBJ2-7; D ambiguous. Per germline, CDR1 SGDLS and CDR2 YYNGEE. The CDR3 contains 14 residues. The V end was cut by 2 bases, the J end by 0 bases, with 9 bases between. Here the CDR3 reads CASSVSQASYEQYF. In DNA, the CDR3 is TGTGCCAGCAGCGTCAGCCAGGCCTCCTACGAGCAGTACTTC.

The gene calls are TRBV5-1 and TRBJ1-6; 9 nucleotides line up with TRBD1. The junction had 0 bases not matched to a gene; V was cut back by 3 bases and J by 8 bases. This CDR3 spans 13 amino acids. Germline CDR1 and CDR2: SGHRS and YFSETQ. Written as DNA, the CDR3 is TGCGCCAGCAGCTGGACAGGGGATTCACCCCTCCACTTT. The encoded protein is CASSWTGDSPLHF.

This sequence joins TRBV18 and TRBJ1-5, with a weak D call TRBD1 (5 bases). The CDR3 is made up of 14 amino acids. The germline V gene encodes CDR1 KGHSH and CDR2 LQKENI. Deletions cut 3 bases from V and 4 bases from J, with 10 bases between. The CDR3 nucleotides are TGTGCCAGCTCACCCGACAGTGGAAATCAGCCCCAGCATTTT. Protein product: CASSPDSGNQPQHF.

The J gene is TRBJ1-4, the V gene TRBV18; TRBD1 aligns across 12 bases. The trim removed 3 bases at V and 7 bases at J, leaving 6 bases unmatched. The CDR3 covers 16 residues. The germline V gene encodes CDR1 KGHSH and CDR2 LQKENI. The CDR3 sequence: CASSPLGQGAGEKLFF. CDR3 DNA: TGTGCCAGCTCACCGCTGGGACAGGGGGCAGGTGAAAAACTGTTTTTT. The full variable domain, its missing parts supplied by reference TRBV18 and TRBJ1-4, is NAGVMQNPRHLVRRRGQEARLRCSPMKGHSHVYWYRQLPEEGLKFMVYLQKENIIDESGMPKERFSAEFPKEGPSILRIQQVVRGDSAAYFCASSPLGQGAGEKLFFGSGTQLSVL.

The J gene is TRBJ2-1, the V gene TRBV7-9, with a possible D match to TRBD2 (6 bases). The CDR3 contains 14 residues. V lost 1 base and J 5 bases, leaving 9 bases between the germline ends. Germline values: CDR1 SEHNR, CDR2 FQNEAQ (reference sequence). CDR3 in amino acids: CASSLGSGDNEQFF. CDR3 sequence (DNA): TGTGCCAGCAGCTTAGGTAGCGGAGACAATGAGCAGTTCTTC.

The genes are TRBV9 and TRBJ2-2; D is possibly TRBD2 (6 bases). The germline V gene encodes CDR1 SGDLS and CDR2 YYNGEE. V was clipped by 0 bases and J by 6 bases, with 9 bases between them. The CDR3 is 14 amino acids. CDR3 in DNA: TGTGCCAGCAGCGTAGAACTAGCCCCCGGGGAGCTGTTTTTT. Its translation: CASSVELAPGELFF.

The rearrangement uses TRBV14 and TRBJ2-7, with 7 bases identical to TRBD2. CDR1 and CDR2 from the germline V gene are SGHDN and FVKESK. J was trimmed by 2 bases and V by 8 bases; bases with no gene match: 9. The CDR3 extends over 14 amino acids. The CDR3 bases are TGTGCCAGCTCGGGGGGAGTCAGAGCCTACGAGCAGTACTTC. Translating gives CASSGGVRAYEQYF.

The chain links TRBV5-1 to TRBJ2-3; D is possibly TRBD2 (6 bases). Germline V lookup: CDR1 SGHRS, CDR2 YFSETQ. The CDR3 length is 14 residues. The V and J ends lost 10 bases and 2 bases respectively, with 17 bases between them. CDR3 DNA: TGCGCCGTCCGGAGGGTAGGCCTCACAGATACGCAGTATTTT. Translation: CAVRRVGLTDTQYF.

The genes are TRBV5-1 and TRBJ1-2; 7 nucleotides match TRBD1. This CDR3 is built from 15 residues. J was trimmed by 3 bases and V by 6 bases; bases with no gene match: 11. Germline loops: CDR1 SGHRS, CDR2 YFSETQ. CDR3 nucleotide sequence: TGCGCCAGCAACGCCCGGACAGGACTTGACTATGGCTACACCTTC. The encoded protein is CASNARTGLDYGYTF.

This chain joins TRBV11-2 and TRBJ2-1, with 8 bases matching TRBD2. With V trimmed by 11 bases and J by 8 bases, 11 bases remained unmatched. From germline, CDR1 is SGHAT and CDR2 FQNNGV. The CDR3 sequence is 13 residues long. The CDR3 is CAGGLADVHEQFF. In DNA form, the CDR3 reads TGTGCCGGCGGACTAGCCGATGTACATGAGCAGTTCTTC. Supplemented by reference TRBV11-2 and TRBJ2-1, the full variable domain reads EAGVAQSPRYKIIEKRQSVAFWCNPISGHATLYWYQQILGQGPKLLIQFQNNGVVDDSQLPKDRFSAERLKGVDSTLKIQPAKLEDSAVYLCAGGLADVHEQFFGPGTRLTVL.

The V and J genes are TRBV11-3 and TRBJ2-5, with TRBD1 matching over 11 bases. V shed 5 bases and J 5 bases; nucleotides not matched to a gene: 4. Germline V CDR1 and CDR2: SGHNT, YENEEA. This CDR3 has 14 amino acids. CDR3: CASSPGQGGETQYF. CDR3 nucleotides: TGTGCCAGCAGCCCGGGACAGGGGGGGGAGACCCAGTACTTC.

The chain combines TRBV23-1 with TRBJ1-6; D uncertain. TRBV23-1 is labeled an ORF, and its function is uncertain. V was trimmed by 0 bases and J by 4 bases, leaving 16 bases between them. The CDR3 has 18 residues. The DNA for the CDR3 is TGCGCCAGCAGTCAATCCCTCCCAGGAAACCCTTATAATTCACCCCTCCACTTT. Translated, it gives CASSQSLPGNPYNSPLHF.

The rearrangement links TRBV11-1 to TRBJ2-5; TRBD1 aligns across 9 bases. Germline V gene sequence: CDR1 SGHAT, CDR2 FQDESV (reference sequence). With V trimmed by 1 base and J by 5 bases, 5 bases remained unmatched. The CDR3 is made up of 15 amino acids. CDR3 nucleotides: TGTGCCAGCAGCTTAGAGGACAGGGGTTTCGAGACCCAGTACTTC. As protein: CASSLEDRGFETQYF. Combining the CDR3 with reference TRBV11-1 and TRBJ2-5 gives the whole variable domain EAEVAQSPRYKITEKSQAVAFWCDPISGHATLYWYRQILGQGPELLVQFQDESVVDDSQLPKDRFSAERLKGVDSTLKIQPAELGDSAMYLCASSLEDRGFETQYFGPGTRLLVL.

This clone was seen more than once but under ten times. This chain connects TRBV11-2 to TRBJ2-7; D perhaps matches TRBD1 (6 bases). The germline CDR1 and CDR2 sequences are SGHAT and FQNNGV. Trimming removed 1 base at V and 6 bases at J, with 16 bases between. The CDR3 consists of 15 residues. The CDR3 nucleotides read TGTGCCAGCAGCTTAGGTAGGCAGGGGACCGCCGAGCAGTACTTC. Amino acid sequence: CASSLGRQGTAEQYF.